The rows below give T cell receptor beta chains drawn from one sample of a study of PD-L1 blockade in urothelial cancer. The table came from immunoSEQ multiplex PCR; TCRdb's copy has only in-frame clones and leaves some out. The sample holds tens of thousands of clones; just over 85% are singletons and the top ten take roughly 2.9%. The sample in question was PBMCs, obtained around atezolizumab (anti-PD-L1) treatment. Receptors were obtained from a man aged 45 to 65 with urothelial cancer. Each CDR3 is given with its conserved first and last residue. Each record gives: J gene, clone size, V gene, D gene, CDR3 DNA, CDR3 protein. A D gene is named only where the DNA matches it firmly. Clone size, where shown, is once, few, many, or a class for clones that have expanded.

J: TRBJ1-5
size: .
V: TRBV7-8
D: .
DNA: TGTGCCAGCAGCTTCCAGGGTCGACAGCCCCAGCATTTT
CDR3: CASSFQGRQPQHF

J: TRBJ2-1
size: .
V: TRBV11-2
D: .
DNA: TGTGCCAGCAGCTCCCCGTGGGTGGGAACTAGCTTCGACAATGAGCAGTTCTTC
CDR3: CASSSPWVGTSFDNEQFF

J: TRBJ2-1
size: .
V: TRBV11-3
D: .
DNA: TGTGCCAGCAGCTTAGGTCTTTCTGGGCCAAACAATGAGCAGTTCTTC
CDR3: CASSLGLSGPNNEQFF

J: TRBJ1-1
size: .
V: TRBV5-1
D: .
DNA: TGCGCCAGCAGCTTGGATTTTACAGGCGTGAACACTGAAGCTTTCTTT
CDR3: CASSLDFTGVNTEAFF

J: TRBJ1-1
size: .
V: TRBV7-8
D: TRBD1
DNA: TGTGCCAGCAGCTTTTTTTTTACGGCGGGGACAGGGGGCACTGAAGCTTTCTTT
CDR3: CASSFFFTAGTGGTEAFF

J: TRBJ2-7
size: .
V: TRBV6-1
D: TRBD2
DNA: TGTGCCAGCAGTGTCGGGACTAGAGGGGAGCAGTACTTC
CDR3: CASSVGTRGEQYF

J: TRBJ1-5
size: .
V: TRBV7-9
D: TRBD1
DNA: TGTGCCAGCAGCAGGACAGGGAGCAATCAGCCCCAGCATTTT
CDR3: CASSRTGSNQPQHF

J: TRBJ2-1
size: once
V: TRBV5-4
D: TRBD1
DNA: TGTGCCAGCAGCGTACAGGGGACCTCCTACAATGAGCAGTTCTTC
CDR3: CASSVQGTSYNEQFF

J: TRBJ2-7
size: .
V: TRBV28
D: TRBD1
DNA: TGTGCCAGCAGAGACAGGGCGGGCTACGAGCAGTACTTC
CDR3: CASRDRAGYEQYF

J: TRBJ2-5
size: once
V: TRBV7-3
D: .
DNA: TGTGCCAGCAGTACAGGGGGGGCCCAAGAGACCCAGTACTTC
CDR3: CASSTGGAQETQYF

J: TRBJ2-2
size: .
V: TRBV5-1
D: TRBD2
DNA: TGCGCCAGCAGCTCTCTAGCGGGAGCTCAAGGAACCGCCGGGGAGCTGTTTTTT
CDR3: CASSSLAGAQGTAGELFF

J: TRBJ2-2
size: .
V: TRBV30
D: .
DNA: TGTGCCTCAACAGGGAATCACGGGGAGCTGTTTTTT
CDR3: CASTGNHGELFF

J: TRBJ1-3
size: .
V: TRBV2
D: TRBD1
DNA: TGTGCCAGCAGAGACCGGACAGGGGGAAACACCATATATTTT
CDR3: CASRDRTGGNTIYF

J: TRBJ2-7
size: .
V: TRBV28
D: .
DNA: TGTGCCAGCAGTTTAGGCGGATCCTACGAGCAGTACTTC
CDR3: CASSLGGSYEQYF

J: TRBJ2-4
size: once
V: TRBV12-2
D: .
DNA: TGTGCAAGTCGTTTGGGGACAGGGGGCCCTTTAGCCAAAAACATTCAGTACTTC
CDR3: CASRLGTGGPLAKNIQYF

J: TRBJ1-4
size: .
V: TRBV5-6
D: TRBD1
DNA: TGTGCCAGCAGCTCGGGACAGGGCGTAAGTGAAAAACTGTTTTTT
CDR3: CASSSGQGVSEKLFF

J: TRBJ2-7
size: .
V: TRBV5-1
D: TRBD1
DNA: TGCGCCAGCAGCGGGACAGGGAGGTCCTACGAGCAGTACTTC
CDR3: CASSGTGRSYEQYF

J: TRBJ1-6
size: .
V: TRBV28
D: TRBD1
DNA: TGTGCCAGCAGTTCCGGGACAGGACCTCCCCTCCACTTT
CDR3: CASSSGTGPPLHF

J: TRBJ2-7
size: .
V: TRBV19
D: TRBD2
DNA: TGTGCCAGTAGTCACAGCGGGAGTGAATACGAGCAGTACTTC
CDR3: CASSHSGSEYEQYF

J: TRBJ2-3
size: .
V: TRBV5-1
D: .
DNA: TGCGCCAGCAGCTCCGGGACTGGGGGAAGGGATACGCAGTATTTT
CDR3: CASSSGTGGRDTQYF

J: TRBJ2-1
size: .
V: TRBV2
D: .
DNA: TGTGCCAGCAGTCTGGACACCAACAATGAGCAGTTCTTC
CDR3: CASSLDTNNEQFF

J: TRBJ2-2
size: .
V: TRBV6-4
D: .
DNA: TGTGCCAGTTCGGGACTCTCAGGGGAGCTGTTTTTT
CDR3: CASSGLSGELFF

J: TRBJ1-1
size: .
V: TRBV30
D: TRBD1
DNA: TGTGCCTGGAGTGTCAGGGGGCTAGCAGAAGCTTTCTTT
CDR3: CAWSVRGLAEAFF

J: TRBJ2-1
size: once
V: TRBV18
D: .
DNA: TGTGCCAGCTCACCTTTAGTTACTTCCCGCTCCTACAATGAGCAGTTCTTC
CDR3: CASSPLVTSRSYNEQFF

J: TRBJ2-7
size: .
V: TRBV19
D: TRBD2
DNA: TGTGCCAGTAGTACAAACGGACTAGTTGGGCAGTACTTC
CDR3: CASSTNGLVGQYF